This T cell receptor beta chain was retrieved from a study of spatial heterogeneity in lung cancer. Study information: Sequencing consistently turned up more beta-chain sequences than alpha-chain sequences. Study-level findings and limits: Blood carried ubiquitous expanded tumor TCRs more at resection than follow-up.

To note about this clonotype: Its antigen is currently unknown.

All TCR cDNA molecules were individually tagged with a unique molecular identifier. TCRdb independently ran MiXCR on the 5' RACE reads; one entry per CDR3 protein. This table holds some 22,000 distinct CDR3 sequences, more than 5% found once. This sample's time point: sample taken at primary tumor resection. Material for sequencing was whole RNA from tumor, nontumor lung or frozen PBMC, left unsorted. Trimming cost V 2 bases and J 3 bases; bases outside gene matches: 1. Germline V CDR1 and CDR2: MDHEN, SYDVKM. The CDR3 is 14 amino acids. The rearrangement joins TRBV28 to TRBJ2-7; 10 bases are a match to TRBD1. The TCR originated in a male donor with early-stage non-small cell lung cancer. Sequencing used PBMCs, obtained at surgery. The CDR3 DNA is TGTGCCAGCAGTTTAAGGACAGGGGGCTACGAGCAGTACTTC. This gives the protein CASSLRTGGYEQYF. The whole variable domain, remainder taken from reference TRBV28 and TRBJ2-7, is DVKVTQSSRYLVKRTGEKVFLECVQDMDHENMFWYRQDPGLGLRLIYFSYDVKMKEKGDIPEGYSVSREKKERFSLILESASTNQTSMYLCASSLRTGGYEQYFGPGTRLTVT.